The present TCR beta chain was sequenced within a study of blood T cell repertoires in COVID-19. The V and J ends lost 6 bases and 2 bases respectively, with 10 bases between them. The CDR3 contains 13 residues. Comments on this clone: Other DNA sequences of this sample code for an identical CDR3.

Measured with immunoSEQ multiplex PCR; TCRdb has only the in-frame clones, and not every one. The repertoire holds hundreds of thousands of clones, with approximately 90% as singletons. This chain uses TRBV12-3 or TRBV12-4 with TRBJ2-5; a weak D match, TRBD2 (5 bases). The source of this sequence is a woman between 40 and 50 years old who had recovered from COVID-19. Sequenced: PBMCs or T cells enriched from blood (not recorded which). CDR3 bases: TGTGCCAGCAGCTTCGGAGGTCAAGAGACCCAGTACTTC. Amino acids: CASSFGGQETQYF.